These T cell receptor beta chains were read from a single sample in a study of shared clonotypes between healthy human individuals. Sequencing was performed with immunoSEQ multiplex PCR; in TCRdb, only in-frame clones are kept and a portion is missing. The sample lists about 2 million clones, roughly 95% occurring once. The specimen was naive CD8+ T cells sorted from blood. The receptors stem from a man between 18 and 35 years old in good health. CDR3s include the opening cysteine and the closing phenylalanine or tryptophan. The D gene is left open where the match is weak. Part of the rows lack a size; the others show once, few, many or a class for expanded clones.

d_call: TRBD1
j_call: TRBJ2-2
v_call: TRBV7-9
clone_size: -
cdr3_nt: TGTGCCAGCAGCTCGGAAGAGACAGGGGGGACCGGGGAGCTGTTTTTT
cdr3_aa: CASSSEETGGTGELFF

d_call: -
j_call: TRBJ1-1
v_call: TRBV18
clone_size: -
cdr3_nt: TGTGCCAGCTCACTCGCCCCGAATTGGAACACTGAAGCTTTCTTT
cdr3_aa: CASSLAPNWNTEAFF

d_call: -
j_call: TRBJ2-1
v_call: TRBV5-4
clone_size: -
cdr3_nt: TGTGCCAGCAGCTCCAGCGAGAACAATGAGCAGTTCTTC
cdr3_aa: CASSSSENNEQFF

d_call: TRBD1
j_call: TRBJ2-7
v_call: TRBV19
clone_size: few
cdr3_nt: TGTGCCAGTAGTGGAGGACAGGCCTATGAGCAGTACTTC
cdr3_aa: CASSGGQAYEQYF

d_call: TRBD1
j_call: TRBJ2-1
v_call: TRBV28
clone_size: -
cdr3_nt: TGTGCCAGCAGTTCCCCGACAGGGTGGAGATACAATGAGCAGTTCTTC
cdr3_aa: CASSSPTGWRYNEQFF

d_call: -
j_call: TRBJ2-5
v_call: TRBV13
clone_size: -
cdr3_nt: TGTGCCAGCAGCCGTACTTACACTTCCCAAGAGACCCAGTACTTC
cdr3_aa: CASSRTYTSQETQYF

d_call: -
j_call: TRBJ1-1
v_call: TRBV5-6
clone_size: -
cdr3_nt: TGTGCCAGCAGCCCCCCGGGTCTCTCGGAAGCTTTCTTT
cdr3_aa: CASSPPGLSEAFF

d_call: -
j_call: TRBJ2-6
v_call: TRBV5-6
clone_size: -
cdr3_nt: TGTGCCAGCAGCGGAGGACTGTACCCAGACGTCTCTGGGGCCAACGTCCTGACTTTC
cdr3_aa: CASSGGLYPDVSGANVLTF

d_call: TRBD1
j_call: TRBJ1-2
v_call: TRBV28
clone_size: -
cdr3_nt: TGTGCCAGCAGTCCGAGGACGACAGGGGGCCTGGCAAACTATGGCTACACCTTC
cdr3_aa: CASSPRTTGGLANYGYTF

d_call: TRBD2
j_call: TRBJ2-1
v_call: TRBV27
clone_size: -
cdr3_nt: TGTGCCAGCAGTCCCGGGACTAGCGGGAGGGATACCACCCCGTTCTTC
cdr3_aa: CASSPGTSGRDTTPFF

d_call: -
j_call: TRBJ2-3
v_call: TRBV11-2
clone_size: -
cdr3_nt: TGTGCCAGCAGCTTAGGAGGGAGTTCCACAGATACGCAGTATTTT
cdr3_aa: CASSLGGSSTDTQYF

d_call: -
j_call: TRBJ1-5
v_call: TRBV4-1
clone_size: -
cdr3_nt: TGCGCCAGCAGCCTTCAGACAGTCACCAATCAGCCCCAGCATTTT
cdr3_aa: CASSLQTVTNQPQHF

d_call: TRBD2
j_call: TRBJ2-7
v_call: TRBV7-2
clone_size: -
cdr3_nt: TGTGCCAGCAGCTCGACTAGCGGATACGAGCAGTACTTC
cdr3_aa: CASSSTSGYEQYF

d_call: TRBD1
j_call: TRBJ2-7
v_call: TRBV2
clone_size: -
cdr3_nt: TGTGCCAGCAGTCCAGGACAGGTTAGCTCCTACGAGCAGTACTTC
cdr3_aa: CASSPGQVSSYEQYF

d_call: TRBD1
j_call: TRBJ2-5
v_call: TRBV6-6
clone_size: -
cdr3_nt: TGTGCCAGCAGTTACCCCCGGGACAGTCACCAAGAGACCCAGTACTTC
cdr3_aa: CASSYPRDSHQETQYF

d_call: -
j_call: TRBJ2-2
v_call: TRBV29-1
clone_size: -
cdr3_nt: TGCAGCGTTGAAGCAGGGGCGGGCGGGGAGCTGTTTTTT
cdr3_aa: CSVEAGAGGELFF

d_call: TRBD1
j_call: TRBJ2-3
v_call: TRBV10-2
clone_size: -
cdr3_nt: TGCGCCAGCAGCGTAGAGACAGGGGAGACAGATACGCAGTATTTT
cdr3_aa: CASSVETGETDTQYF

d_call: TRBD1
j_call: TRBJ1-2
v_call: TRBV4-3
clone_size: -
cdr3_nt: TGCGCCAGCAGCCAAGATTACGCACAGGGGCTGCGGTATGGCTACACCTTC
cdr3_aa: CASSQDYAQGLRYGYTF

d_call: TRBD1
j_call: TRBJ2-7
v_call: TRBV19
clone_size: -
cdr3_nt: TGTGCCAGTAGCCCAGGGGGTGTATACGAGCAGTACTTC
cdr3_aa: CASSPGGVYEQYF

d_call: -
j_call: TRBJ2-7
v_call: TRBV6-1
clone_size: -
cdr3_nt: TGTGCCAGCAGTGCTTACGAGCAGTACTTC
cdr3_aa: CASSAYEQYF

d_call: -
j_call: TRBJ2-3
v_call: TRBV9
clone_size: -
cdr3_nt: TGTGCCAGCAGCGTACTCACGGGGGAATACACAGATACGCAGTATTTT
cdr3_aa: CASSVLTGEYTDTQYF

d_call: -
j_call: TRBJ2-2
v_call: TRBV27
clone_size: once
cdr3_nt: TGTGCCAGCAGTCCGGGGGCTTGGACCGGGGAGCTGTTTTTT
cdr3_aa: CASSPGAWTGELFF

d_call: -
j_call: TRBJ2-5
v_call: TRBV7-9
clone_size: -
cdr3_nt: TGTGCCAGCAGCTCCCCGGGGGTGAGGGAGACCCAGTACTTC
cdr3_aa: CASSSPGVRETQYF

d_call: -
j_call: TRBJ2-3
v_call: TRBV5-6
clone_size: -
cdr3_nt: TGTGCCAGCAGCGGCGGCCGCACAGATACGCAGTATTTT
cdr3_aa: CASSGGRTDTQYF

d_call: TRBD1
j_call: TRBJ1-4
v_call: TRBV2
clone_size: -
cdr3_nt: TGTGCCAGCAGTGAAGTCCGACAGGGGTCGGATGAAAAACTGTTTTTT
cdr3_aa: CASSEVRQGSDEKLFF

d_call: -
j_call: TRBJ1-1
v_call: TRBV6-1
clone_size: once
cdr3_nt: TGTGCCAGCAGTGAGTCCCCGGACAGATGGGACACTGAAGCTTTCTTT
cdr3_aa: CASSESPDRWDTEAFF

d_call: -
j_call: TRBJ2-3
v_call: TRBV19
clone_size: -
cdr3_nt: TGTGCCAGTAGTGTCGGCGGAACAGATACGCAGTATTTT
cdr3_aa: CASSVGGTDTQYF

d_call: TRBD1
j_call: TRBJ2-7
v_call: TRBV9
clone_size: -
cdr3_nt: TGTGCCAGCAGCGAGGGATCACAGGGGTACGAGCAGTACTTC
cdr3_aa: CASSEGSQGYEQYF

d_call: -
j_call: TRBJ2-2
v_call: TRBV19
clone_size: -
cdr3_nt: TGTGCCAGTAGTGTGGCGGCGAACACCGGGGAGCTGTTTTTT
cdr3_aa: CASSVAANTGELFF

d_call: TRBD2
j_call: TRBJ2-7
v_call: TRBV9
clone_size: -
cdr3_nt: TGTGCCAGCGGTAGCGGGAGAGCCTACGAGCAGTACTTC
cdr3_aa: CASGSGRAYEQYF

d_call: TRBD1
j_call: TRBJ1-3
v_call: TRBV5-4
clone_size: -
cdr3_nt: TGTGCCAGCAGCTTGGCAGGGGGCCCTGGAAACACCATATATTTT
cdr3_aa: CASSLAGGPGNTIYF

d_call: -
j_call: TRBJ1-5
v_call: TRBV7-9
clone_size: -
cdr3_nt: TGTGCCAGCAGCTTAGTGGGGGACGGTTATCAGCCCCAGCATTTT
cdr3_aa: CASSLVGDGYQPQHF

d_call: -
j_call: TRBJ1-1
v_call: TRBV29-1
clone_size: -
cdr3_nt: TGCAGCGTCCAAGCAGGGAACACTGAAGCTTTCTTT
cdr3_aa: CSVQAGNTEAFF

d_call: -
j_call: TRBJ2-1
v_call: TRBV27
clone_size: -
cdr3_nt: TGTGCCAGCAGTTTCGGACTCCACAATGAGCAGTTCTTC
cdr3_aa: CASSFGLHNEQFF

d_call: TRBD2
j_call: TRBJ2-3
v_call: TRBV6-6
clone_size: -
cdr3_nt: TGTGCCAGCAGTACCTTTTTCCTGGGACTAAATACGCAGTATTTT
cdr3_aa: CASSTFFLGLNTQYF

d_call: -
j_call: TRBJ2-7
v_call: TRBV5-6
clone_size: -
cdr3_nt: TGTGCCAGCAGCTTGGAAGCAACCTACGAGCAGTACTTC
cdr3_aa: CASSLEATYEQYF

d_call: -
j_call: TRBJ2-6
v_call: TRBV27
clone_size: -
cdr3_nt: TGTGCCAGCAGTTTATTGTGGCCGACTGGGGCCAACGTCCTGACTTTC
cdr3_aa: CASSLLWPTGANVLTF

d_call: -
j_call: TRBJ1-2
v_call: TRBV6-1
clone_size: -
cdr3_nt: TGTGCCAGCAGTGTACGGGGGGCTGCCTATGGCTACACCTTC
cdr3_aa: CASSVRGAAYGYTF

d_call: -
j_call: TRBJ2-7
v_call: TRBV7-2
clone_size: -
cdr3_nt: TGTGCCAGCAGCCTCGGGGGAACCTACGAGCAGTACTTC
cdr3_aa: CASSLGGTYEQYF

d_call: -
j_call: TRBJ1-4
v_call: TRBV28
clone_size: -
cdr3_nt: TGTGCCAGCAGTTTTGGTGGAACTAATGAAAAACTGTTTTTT
cdr3_aa: CASSFGGTNEKLFF

d_call: -
j_call: TRBJ2-3
v_call: TRBV5-6
clone_size: -
cdr3_nt: TGTGCCAGCAGCTTGGCCGAAGATACGCAGTATTTT
cdr3_aa: CASSLAEDTQYF

d_call: -
j_call: TRBJ2-3
v_call: TRBV2
clone_size: -
cdr3_nt: TGTGCCAGCAGTGAAGCGGGCTCGTGGGGCACAGATACGCAGTATTTT
cdr3_aa: CASSEAGSWGTDTQYF

d_call: TRBD1
j_call: TRBJ2-5
v_call: TRBV18
clone_size: -
cdr3_nt: TGTGCCAGCTCACCCACCACAGGGGTACAAGAGACCCAGTACTTC
cdr3_aa: CASSPTTGVQETQYF

d_call: TRBD2
j_call: TRBJ2-2
v_call: TRBV5-6
clone_size: -
cdr3_nt: TGTGCCAGCAGCCCGGGGGCTAGCGGGAGTGTGCGGGAGCTGTTTTTT
cdr3_aa: CASSPGASGSVRELFF

d_call: -
j_call: TRBJ1-1
v_call: TRBV7-9
clone_size: once
cdr3_nt: TGTGCCAGCCAACAGATCCGGGAAACTGAAGCTTTCTTT
cdr3_aa: CASQQIRETEAFF

d_call: -
j_call: TRBJ2-7
v_call: TRBV2
clone_size: once
cdr3_nt: TGTGCCAGCATTGGAGGCAGGACCTACGAGCAGTACTTC
cdr3_aa: CASIGGRTYEQYF

d_call: TRBD1
j_call: TRBJ2-3
v_call: TRBV5-1
clone_size: -
cdr3_nt: TGCGCCAGCAGCCTGACAGGGACGGATACGCAGTATTTT
cdr3_aa: CASSLTGTDTQYF

d_call: TRBD2
j_call: TRBJ2-2
v_call: TRBV2
clone_size: -
cdr3_nt: TGTGCCAGCAGGGCCCCAACTAGCGGGGTCACCGGGGAGCTGTTTTTT
cdr3_aa: CASRAPTSGVTGELFF

d_call: -
j_call: TRBJ1-2
v_call: TRBV7-9
clone_size: -
cdr3_nt: TGTGCCAGCAGCTTAGTAGGGTCGGACTATGGCTACACCTTC
cdr3_aa: CASSLVGSDYGYTF

d_call: -
j_call: TRBJ2-2
v_call: TRBV13
clone_size: once
cdr3_nt: TGTGCCAGCAGCGCCAACCCCGGGAAAAACACCGGGGAGCTGTTTTTT
cdr3_aa: CASSANPGKNTGELFF

d_call: -
j_call: TRBJ1-2
v_call: TRBV4-1
clone_size: -
cdr3_nt: TGCGCCAGCAGCCAAGGAACGGTCCACTATGGCTACACCTTC
cdr3_aa: CASSQGTVHYGYTF